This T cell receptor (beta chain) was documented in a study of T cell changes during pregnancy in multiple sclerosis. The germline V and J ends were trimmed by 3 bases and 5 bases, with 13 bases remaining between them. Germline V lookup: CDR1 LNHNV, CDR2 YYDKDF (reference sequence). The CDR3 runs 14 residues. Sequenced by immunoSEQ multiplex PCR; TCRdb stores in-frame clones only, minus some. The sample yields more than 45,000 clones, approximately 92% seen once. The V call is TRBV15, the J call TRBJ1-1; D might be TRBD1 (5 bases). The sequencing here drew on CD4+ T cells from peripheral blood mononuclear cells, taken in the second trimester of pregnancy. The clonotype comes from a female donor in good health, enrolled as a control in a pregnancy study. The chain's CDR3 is CATSSQGWGTEAFF. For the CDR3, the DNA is TGTGCCACCAGCAGCCAGGGTTGGGGAACTGAAGCTTTCTTT.